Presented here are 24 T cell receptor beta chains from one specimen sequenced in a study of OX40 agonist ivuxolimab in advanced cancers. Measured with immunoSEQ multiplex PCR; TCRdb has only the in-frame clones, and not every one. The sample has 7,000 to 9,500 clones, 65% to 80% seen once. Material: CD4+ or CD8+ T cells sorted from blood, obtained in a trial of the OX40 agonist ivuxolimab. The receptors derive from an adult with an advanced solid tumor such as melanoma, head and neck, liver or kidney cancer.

The CDR3 region has the DNA TGTGCCAGCAGCATTAGCGGGGGATACGAGCAGTACTTC. Translation: CASSISGGYEQYF. This rearrangement joins TRBV9 to TRBJ2-7; TRBD2 agrees at 9 bases. The J segment lost 4 bases and the V segment lost 4 bases, leaving 3 bases of the junction unmatched. Germline values: CDR1 SGDLS, CDR2 YYNGEE. There are 13 residues in the CDR3.

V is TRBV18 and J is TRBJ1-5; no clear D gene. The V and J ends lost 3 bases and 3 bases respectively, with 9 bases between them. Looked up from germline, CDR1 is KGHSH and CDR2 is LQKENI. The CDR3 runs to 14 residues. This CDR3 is CASSPLADNQPQHF. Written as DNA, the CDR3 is TGTGCCAGCTCACCCCTCGCCGACAATCAGCCCCAGCATTTT.

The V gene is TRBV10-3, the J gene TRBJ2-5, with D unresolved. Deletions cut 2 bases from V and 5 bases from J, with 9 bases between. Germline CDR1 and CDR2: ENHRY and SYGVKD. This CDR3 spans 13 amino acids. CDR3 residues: CAISERMAETQYF. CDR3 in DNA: TGTGCCATCAGTGAGCGGATGGCTGAGACCCAGTACTTC.

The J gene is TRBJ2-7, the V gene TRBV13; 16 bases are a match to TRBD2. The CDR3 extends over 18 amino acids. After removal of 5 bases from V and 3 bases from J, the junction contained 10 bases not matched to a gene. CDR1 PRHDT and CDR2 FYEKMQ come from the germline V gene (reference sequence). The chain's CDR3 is CASSPKPGLAGGLYEQYF. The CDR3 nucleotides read TGTGCCAGCAGCCCGAAACCGGGACTAGCGGGGGGGCTCTACGAGCAGTACTTC.

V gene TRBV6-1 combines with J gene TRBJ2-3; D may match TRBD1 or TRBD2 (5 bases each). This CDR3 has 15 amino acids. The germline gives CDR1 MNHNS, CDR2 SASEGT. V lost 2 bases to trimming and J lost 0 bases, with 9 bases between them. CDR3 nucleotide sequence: TGTGCCAGCAGTGAATGGTGGGACAGCACAGATACGCAGTATTTT. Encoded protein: CASSEWWDSTDTQYF.

The CDR3 DNA reads as TGTGCCATCAGTGACCAGACAGGGGCTTTCTATGGCTACACCTTC. As protein: CAISDQTGAFYGYTF. The chain carries TRBV10-3 and TRBJ1-2, with 8 bases matching TRBD1. The CDR3 totals 15 residues. V lost 3 bases to trimming and J lost 4 bases; unmatched junction nucleotides: 7. Germline V gives CDR1 ENHRY, CDR2 SYGVKD.

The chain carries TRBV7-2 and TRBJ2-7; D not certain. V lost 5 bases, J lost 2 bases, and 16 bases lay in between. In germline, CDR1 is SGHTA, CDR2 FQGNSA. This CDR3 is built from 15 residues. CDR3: CASSPTGPWAYEQYF. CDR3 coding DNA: TGTGCCAGCAGCCCCACGGGCCCATGGGCCTACGAGCAGTACTTC.

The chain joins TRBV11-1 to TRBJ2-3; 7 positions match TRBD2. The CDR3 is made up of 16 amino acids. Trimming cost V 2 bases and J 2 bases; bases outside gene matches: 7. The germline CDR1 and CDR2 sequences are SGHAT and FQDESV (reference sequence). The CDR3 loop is CASSLFRGGPTDTQYF. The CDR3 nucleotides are TGTGCCAGCAGCTTATTTCGGGGAGGGCCCACAGATACGCAGTATTTT. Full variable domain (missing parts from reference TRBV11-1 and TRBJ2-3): EAEVAQSPRYKITEKSQAVAFWCDPISGHATLYWYRQILGQGPELLVQFQDESVVDDSQLPKDRFSAERLKGVDSTLKIQPAELGDSAMYLCASSLFRGGPTDTQYFGPGTRLTVL.

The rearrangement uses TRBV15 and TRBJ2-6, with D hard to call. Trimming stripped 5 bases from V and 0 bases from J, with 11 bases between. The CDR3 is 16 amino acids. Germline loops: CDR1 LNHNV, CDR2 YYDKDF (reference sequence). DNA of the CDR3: TGTGCCACCAGCTCCCACTTCACCTCTGGGGCCAACGTCCTGACTTTC. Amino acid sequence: CATSSHFTSGANVLTF.

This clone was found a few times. CDR3 in DNA: TGTGCCAGCAGTGAAGAGGGGACAGAGAGCTCCTACGAGCAGTACTTC. This encodes CASSEEGTESSYEQYF. V and J are TRBV6-1 and TRBJ2-7; 7 positions match TRBD1. The CDR3 contains 16 residues. J was trimmed by 0 bases and V by 1 base; bases with no gene match: 6. The V gene's germline CDR1 is MNHNS and CDR2 SASEGT.

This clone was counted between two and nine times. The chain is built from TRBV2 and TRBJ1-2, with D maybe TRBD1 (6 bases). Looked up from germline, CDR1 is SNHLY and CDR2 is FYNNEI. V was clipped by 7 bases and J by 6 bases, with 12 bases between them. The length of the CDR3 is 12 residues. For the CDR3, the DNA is TGTGCCAGCATCGTGGACAGAAATGGCTACACCTTC. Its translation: CASIVDRNGYTF.

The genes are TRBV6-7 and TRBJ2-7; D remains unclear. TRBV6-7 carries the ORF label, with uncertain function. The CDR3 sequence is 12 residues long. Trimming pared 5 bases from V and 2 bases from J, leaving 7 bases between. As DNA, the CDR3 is TGTGCCAGCAGTCGAGCCGCCTACGAGCAGTACTTC. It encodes CASSRAAYEQYF.

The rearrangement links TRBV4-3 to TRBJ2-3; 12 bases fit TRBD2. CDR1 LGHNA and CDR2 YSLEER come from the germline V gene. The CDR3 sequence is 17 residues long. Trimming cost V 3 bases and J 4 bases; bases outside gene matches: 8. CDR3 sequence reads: CASSHRLAGELPDTQYF. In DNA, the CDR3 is TGCGCCAGCAGCCACCGACTAGCGGGAGAACTCCCAGATACGCAGTATTTT.

The CDR3 region is CASSQGTSGYTDTQYF. As DNA, the CDR3 is TGCGCCAGCAGCCAGGGGACTAGCGGATACACAGATACGCAGTATTTT. This chain links TRBV4-1 with TRBJ2-3, with TRBD2 matching over 11 bases. There are 16 residues in the CDR3. With 3 bases clipped from V and 2 bases from J, the junction kept 4 bases outside the gene matches. Germline loops: CDR1 MGHRA, CDR2 YSYEKL.

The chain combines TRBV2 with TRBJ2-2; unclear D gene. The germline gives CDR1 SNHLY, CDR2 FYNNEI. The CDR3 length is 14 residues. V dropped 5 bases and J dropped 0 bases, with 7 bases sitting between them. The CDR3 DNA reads TGTGCCAGCAGTAAACTTACGAACACCGGGGAGCTGTTTTTT. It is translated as CASSKLTNTGELFF. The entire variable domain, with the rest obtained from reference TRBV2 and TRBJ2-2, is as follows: EPEVTQTPSHQVTQMGQEVILRCVPISNHLYFYWYRQILGQKVEFLVSFYNNEISEKSEIFDDQFSVERPDGSNFTLKIRSTKLEDSAMYFCASSKLTNTGELFFGEGSRLTVL.

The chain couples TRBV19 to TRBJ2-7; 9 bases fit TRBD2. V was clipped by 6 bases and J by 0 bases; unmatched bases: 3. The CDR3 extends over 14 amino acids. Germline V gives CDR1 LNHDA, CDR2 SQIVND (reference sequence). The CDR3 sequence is CASSPAGGSYEQYF. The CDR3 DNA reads TGTGCCAGTAGCCCAGCGGGGGGCTCCTACGAGCAGTACTTC.

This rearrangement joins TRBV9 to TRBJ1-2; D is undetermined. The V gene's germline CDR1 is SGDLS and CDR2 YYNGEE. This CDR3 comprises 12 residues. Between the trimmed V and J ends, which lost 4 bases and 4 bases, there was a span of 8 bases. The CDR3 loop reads CASSLPTYGYTF. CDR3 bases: TGTGCCAGCAGCTTACCAACCTATGGCTACACCTTC.

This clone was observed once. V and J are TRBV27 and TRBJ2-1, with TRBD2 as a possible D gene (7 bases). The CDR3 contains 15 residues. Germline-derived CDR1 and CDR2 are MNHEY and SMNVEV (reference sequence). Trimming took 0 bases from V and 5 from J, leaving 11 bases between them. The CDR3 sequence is CASSLSGGRNNEQFF. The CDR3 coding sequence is TGTGCCAGCAGTTTATCCGGGGGGCGAAACAATGAGCAGTTCTTC.

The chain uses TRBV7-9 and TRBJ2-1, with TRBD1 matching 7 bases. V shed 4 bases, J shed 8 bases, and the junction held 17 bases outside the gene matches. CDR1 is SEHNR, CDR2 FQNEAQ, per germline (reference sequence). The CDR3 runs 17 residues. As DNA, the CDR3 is TGTGCCAGCAGCTCTCTACAGGGGTCCCCAACAATTCATGAGCAGTTCTTC. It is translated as CASSSLQGSPTIHEQFF.

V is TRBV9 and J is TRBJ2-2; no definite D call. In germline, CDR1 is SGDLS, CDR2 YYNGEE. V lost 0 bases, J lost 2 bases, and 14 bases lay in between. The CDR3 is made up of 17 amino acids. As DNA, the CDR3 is TGTGCCAGCAGCGTAGATAGCCGTCCTATAAACACCGGGGAGCTGTTTTTT. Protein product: CASSVDSRPINTGELFF.

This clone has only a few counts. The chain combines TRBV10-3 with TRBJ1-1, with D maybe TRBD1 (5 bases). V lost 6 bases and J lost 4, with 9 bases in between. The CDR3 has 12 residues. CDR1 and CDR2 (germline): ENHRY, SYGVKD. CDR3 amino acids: CAIREGITEAFF. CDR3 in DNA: TGTGCCATCAGAGAGGGGATCACTGAAGCTTTCTTT.

The CDR3 nucleotides are TGTGCCACCAGGGGGGGCGGCTATGGCTACACCTTC. This gives the protein CATRGGGYGYTF. The rearrangement joins TRBV27 to TRBJ1-2, with TRBD1 identical over 7 bases. Germline V gives CDR1 MNHEY, CDR2 SMNVEV (reference sequence). The junction had 6 bases not matched to a gene; V was cut back by 10 bases and J by 4 bases. The CDR3 contains 12 residues.

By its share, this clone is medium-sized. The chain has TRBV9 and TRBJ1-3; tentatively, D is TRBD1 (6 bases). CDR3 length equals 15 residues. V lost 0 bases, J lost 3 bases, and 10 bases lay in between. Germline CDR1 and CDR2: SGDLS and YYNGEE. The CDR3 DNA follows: TGTGCCAGCAGCGTAGACGGGGGCGATGGAAACACCATATATTTT. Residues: CASSVDGGDGNTIYF.

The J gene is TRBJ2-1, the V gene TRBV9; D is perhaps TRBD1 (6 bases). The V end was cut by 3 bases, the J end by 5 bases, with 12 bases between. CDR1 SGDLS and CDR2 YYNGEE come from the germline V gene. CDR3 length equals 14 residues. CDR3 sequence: CASSGPGGDNEQFF. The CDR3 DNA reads TGTGCCAGCAGCGGCCCTGGGGGCGACAATGAGCAGTTCTTC.